The 19 T cell receptor beta chains below all came from one sample that was sequenced in a study of regulatory T cells in long-lasting Graves disease. Time point specified: newly diagnosed GD, antithyroid drugs for less than 3 months. Making the TCR library involved RNA that had been extracted from PBMCs. Investigators prepared the TCR beta libraries by applying iRepertoire HTBI primers and Arm-PCR of CDR3 regions. TCRdb reprocessed the multiplex PCR reads via MiXCR and lists one record per CDR3 protein. The sample carries fewer than 500,000 distinct CDR3 sequences, roughly 15% recorded once. The same sample was also studied in work on T cells in Graves' hyperthyroidism and ophthalmopathy.

The sequencing used peripheral blood mononuclear cells (PBMCs), collected at new diagnosis, from a patient treated with antithyroid drugs. All receptors derive from a man between 40 and 49 years old with Graves disease.

The chain couples TRBV20-1 to TRBJ2-5; TRBD2 agrees at 8 bases. The J segment lost 5 bases and the V segment lost 6 bases, leaving 5 bases of the junction unmatched. Germline CDR1 and CDR2: DFQATT and SNEGSKA (reference sequence). The CDR3 loop spans 12 amino acids. Written as DNA, the CDR3 is TGCAGTGCCCTGACTAGCGCGGAGACCCAGTACTTC. Translation: CSALTSAETQYF.

V gene TRBV10-1 combines with J gene TRBJ2-7; possibly TRBD1 or TRBD2 for D (6 bases each). The CDR3 runs to 13 residues. V was pared by 4 bases and J by 6 bases, with 13 bases between. From germline, CDR1 is WNHNN and CDR2 SYGVQD (reference sequence). CDR3 nucleotides: TGCGCCAGCAGTGTGTTAGGGGGGACCGAGCAGTACTTC. Protein product: CASSVLGGTEQYF.

At least ten counts were recorded for this clonotype. The V gene is TRBV12-3 or TRBV12-4, the J gene TRBJ1-3; 9 nucleotides agree with TRBD1. Trimming removed 4 bases from V and 3 bases from J; junction bases left unmatched: 4. The CDR3 has 15 residues. Written as DNA, the CDR3 is TGTGCCAGCAGTTCGGGACAGGGCCTTGGAAACACCATATATTTT. Its translation is CASSSGQGLGNTIYF.

This clonotype was picked up many times. The J gene is TRBJ2-1, the V gene TRBV7-9; TRBD2 is a possible D gene (5 bases). Trimming pared 4 bases from V and 8 bases from J, leaving 12 bases between. Germline V gene sequence: CDR1 SEHNR, CDR2 FQNEAQ (reference sequence). This CDR3 contains 13 residues. CDR3 residues: CASSSLADYEQFF. DNA of the CDR3: TGTGCCAGCAGCTCCCTAGCTGACTATGAGCAGTTCTTC.

This clonotype was seen many times. The CDR3 reads CASSSLTRLDTYEQYF. In nucleotides, the CDR3 is TGTGCCAGCAGCTCTTTGACTCGCCTCGATACCTACGAGCAGTACTTC. The chain carries TRBV27 and TRBJ2-7; D is undetermined. V was shortened by 6 bases and J by 2 bases, with 20 bases between the two germline ends. This CDR3 spans 16 amino acids. Germline-derived CDR1 and CDR2 are MNHEY and SMNVEV (reference sequence).

This clonotype was seen many times. V gene TRBV11-3 combines with J gene TRBJ2-7, with 7 nucleotides matching TRBD2. The CDR3 is 15 residues long. Germline V gene lookup returns CDR1 SGHNT and CDR2 YENEEA. Trimming at V came to 5 bases and at J to 1 base, leaving 8 bases not matched to a gene. CDR3 residues: CASSPAGDISYEQYF. In nucleotides, the CDR3 is TGTGCCAGCAGCCCCGCGGGAGATATTTCCTACGAGCAGTACTTC.

This clonotype showed up many times. The chain recombines TRBV27 with TRBJ2-3; D may be TRBD2 (6 bases). Germline V lookup: CDR1 MNHEY, CDR2 SMNVEV (reference sequence). The length of the CDR3 is 17 residues. Trimming took off 7 bases at V and 0 bases at J, with 20 bases between the two ends. DNA for the CDR3: TGTGCCAGCACCCTCATTAGGAGGGGTCTTAGCACAGATACGCAGTATTTT. Translation: CASTLIRRGLSTDTQYF.

Ten or more counts support this clonotype. J is TRBJ1-1 and V is TRBV6-5, with D perhaps TRBD1 (5 bases). Germline CDR1 and CDR2: MNHEY and SVGAGI. Trimming shortened V by 2 bases and J by 5 bases, and 12 bases separated the two germline ends. The CDR3 has 14 amino acids. This chain's CDR3 is CASSYPGRVTEAFF. CDR3 DNA: TGTGCCAGCAGTTACCCAGGGAGGGTAACTGAAGCTTTCTTT.

This clonotype was counted many times. J is TRBJ2-4 and V is TRBV28; D not resolved. This CDR3 has 11 residues. Trimming took off 3 bases at V and 8 bases at J, with 5 bases between the two ends. Germline V lookup: CDR1 MDHEN, CDR2 SYDVKM. As DNA, the CDR3 is TGTGCCAGCAGTTTCGCTCACATTCAGTACTTC. Its protein is CASSFAHIQYF.

The rearrangement joins TRBV19 to TRBJ2-2; D is possibly TRBD1 (6 bases). Trimming left V 6 bases short and J 4 bases short, with 18 bases between. This CDR3 contains 16 residues. Germline CDR1 is LNHDA and CDR2 is SQIVND (reference sequence). The CDR3, as DNA: TGTGCCAGTAGGACCCAACCCTCAGGGGCCACCGGGGAGCTGTTTTTT. This translates into CASRTQPSGATGELFF.

Only a few counts were recorded for this clonotype. A read error may produce the germline difference seen at one junction end. The chain recombines TRBV29-1 with TRBJ2-5, with D possibly TRBD2 on 5 matching bases. CDR1 is SQVTM, CDR2 ANQGSEA, per germline. This CDR3 is built from 14 residues. CDR3 loop: CSVERGETQEAQYF. The CDR3 DNA sequence: TGCAGCGTTGAACGGGGAGAAACCCAAGAGGCCCAGTACTTC.

This clonotype came up many times. The CDR3 sequence: CASSPTGTRPGDTQYF. The CDR3 nucleotides are TGTGCCAGCAGCCCTACCGGGACACGCCCCGGAGATACGCAGTATTTT. This chain uses TRBV11-2 with TRBJ2-3, with a tentative D call TRBD1 (6 bases). The CDR3 extends over 16 amino acids. Germline loops: CDR1 SGHAT, CDR2 FQNNGV. Trimming removed 5 bases at V and 5 bases at J, with 20 bases between.

A note on this clonotype: A much larger clone sits a single nucleotide away, making a read error possible. The chain is built from TRBV24-1 and TRBJ1-3; unclear D gene. The CDR3 is made up of 16 amino acids. Germline-derived CDR1 and CDR2 are KGHDR and SFDVKD. V was shortened by 4 bases and J by 0 bases, with 12 bases between the two germline ends. CDR3 coding DNA: TGTGCCACCAGTGACAAGAACAGCAGCTCTGGAAACACCATATATTTT. Amino acids: CATSDKNSSSGNTIYF.

The chain employs TRBV6-1 and TRBJ1-6, with D unresolved. The CDR3 runs to 13 residues. Per germline, CDR1 MNHNS and CDR2 SASEGT. Trimming removed 3 bases from V and 14 bases from J, with 14 bases in between. The CDR3 loop is CASSDPPVWTLHF. CDR3 in DNA: TGTGCCAGCAGTGACCCCCCGGTTTGGACCCTCCACTTT.

This clonotype appeared a few times. This rearrangement joins TRBV4-1 to TRBJ2-7, with 7 nucleotides matching TRBD1. Looked up from germline, CDR1 is MGHRA and CDR2 is YSYEKL. This CDR3 is built from 17 residues. J gave up 1 base and V 1 base, and 10 bases lay outside the gene matches. CDR3 amino acids: CASSQAVFRDSSYEQYF. The DNA of the CDR3 is TGCGCCAGCAGCCAAGCGGTATTCCGGGACAGTTCCTACGAGCAGTACTTC.

Here the CDR3 DNA reads TGCGCCAGCAGTGAATCCGGGATTCACAACGAGCAGTACTTC. It yields the protein CASSESGIHNEQYF. The rearrangement joins TRBV10-1 to TRBJ2-7; TRBD2 is a possible D gene (5 bases). V dropped 3 bases and J dropped 5 bases, with 14 bases sitting between them. Germline assignment: CDR1 WNHNN and CDR2 SYGVQD (reference sequence). CDR3 size: 14 residues.

As to this clonotype: A read error is possible here, since a much larger clone lies one base away. The rearrangement links TRBV7-9 to TRBJ2-5; TRBD1 is a possible D gene (5 bases). This CDR3 is 16 amino acids long. The ends were cut back, 1 base at V and 1 base at J, with 13 bases in the middle. The germline CDR1 and CDR2 sequences are SEHNR and FQNEAQ (reference sequence). The DNA for the CDR3 is TGTGCCAGCAGCTTAGTCCTCCCAGGGCCCCAAGAGACCCAGTACTTC. Translation: CASSLVLPGPQETQYF.

This clonotype appeared a few times. The rearrangement uses TRBV27 and TRBJ1-2; D remains ambiguous. The germline V gene encodes CDR1 MNHEY and CDR2 SMNVEV (reference sequence). The CDR3 consists of 13 residues. The V end was cut by 5 bases, the J end by 2 bases, with 9 bases between. The CDR3 sequence is CASSTGENYGYTF. CDR3 DNA sequence: TGTGCCAGCAGTACGGGAGAGAACTATGGCTACACCTTC.

A word on this clonotype: This may be a read error, as it is one base from a much larger clone. CDR3 in DNA: TGTGCCTGGAGCCCGGGACTCCCGAGCAATGAGCAGTTCTTC. Translated: CAWSPGLPSNEQFF. The chain recombines TRBV30 with TRBJ2-1; TRBD2 might be the D (6 bases). Germline CDR1 reads GTSNPN; CDR2 reads SVGIG (reference sequence). This CDR3 spans 14 amino acids. Trimming cost V 3 bases and J 6 bases, with 15 bases left between them.